The rows below give T cell receptor beta chains drawn from one sample of a study of blood T cell repertoires in COVID-19. Sequencing was performed with immunoSEQ multiplex PCR; in TCRdb, only in-frame clones are kept and a portion is missing. The sample lists more than 250,000 clones, roughly 82% occurring once. The source material was peripheral blood. The receptors were gathered from a woman aged 50 to 65 with acute or convalescent COVID-19. Both conserved end residues are part of each CDR3. Each record gives: D gene, clone size, J gene, V gene, CDR3 protein, CDR3 DNA. D genes are given only for firm matches. Some rows have no size entry. The others give once, few or many, or a class for an expanded clone.

d_gene: -
abundance: -
j_gene: TRBJ2-5
v_gene: TRBV30
CDR3aa: CAWGGSWETQYF
CDR3nt: TGTGCCTGGGGGGGGAGTTGGGAGACCCAGTACTTC

d_gene: -
abundance: -
j_gene: TRBJ2-3
v_gene: TRBV6-5
CDR3aa: CASSLRSTDTQYF
CDR3nt: TGTGCCAGCAGTTTGCGGAGCACAGATACGCAGTATTTT

d_gene: -
abundance: few
j_gene: TRBJ1-3
v_gene: TRBV5-1
CDR3aa: CASSLERSSGNTIYF
CDR3nt: TGCGCCAGCAGCTTGGAGCGGAGCTCTGGAAACACCATATATTTT

d_gene: -
abundance: -
j_gene: TRBJ2-5
v_gene: TRBV7-3
CDR3aa: CASSLVGQQETQYF
CDR3nt: TGTGCCAGCAGCTTAGTGGGACAACAAGAGACCCAGTACTTC

d_gene: TRBD2
abundance: -
j_gene: TRBJ2-1
v_gene: TRBV27
CDR3aa: CASSLLGTGTSGSSEQFF
CDR3nt: TGTGCCAGCAGTTTATTGGGGACCGGGACTAGCGGGAGTAGTGAGCAGTTCTTC

d_gene: -
abundance: -
j_gene: TRBJ1-2
v_gene: TRBV25-1
CDR3aa: CASSAGGVYYGYTF
CDR3nt: TGTGCCAGCAGTGCTGGAGGCGTATACTATGGCTACACCTTC

d_gene: -
abundance: -
j_gene: TRBJ2-1
v_gene: TRBV21-1
CDR3aa: CASSKAPSEIYNEQFF
CDR3nt: TGTGCCAGCAGCAAAGCCCCTAGCGAGATATACAATGAGCAGTTCTTC

d_gene: TRBD1
abundance: -
j_gene: TRBJ1-2
v_gene: TRBV11-3
CDR3aa: CASSLDPTGDGYTF
CDR3nt: TGTGCCAGCAGCTTAGACCCGACAGGGGATGGCTACACCTTC

d_gene: TRBD2
abundance: -
j_gene: TRBJ2-7
v_gene: TRBV19
CDR3aa: CASSKTSGSGYEQYF
CDR3nt: TGTGCCAGTAGTAAGACTAGCGGGAGTGGGTACGAGCAGTACTTC

d_gene: -
abundance: -
j_gene: TRBJ2-7
v_gene: TRBV9
CDR3aa: CASSALSSYEQYF
CDR3nt: TGTGCCAGCAGCGCCCTTAGCTCCTACGAGCAGTACTTC

d_gene: TRBD1
abundance: once
j_gene: TRBJ1-2
v_gene: TRBV18
CDR3aa: CASSPGQGRTDNYGYTF
CDR3nt: TGTGCCAGCTCACCAGGACAGGGGCGAACCGATAACTATGGCTACACCTTC

d_gene: -
abundance: -
j_gene: TRBJ2-7
v_gene: TRBV7-2
CDR3aa: CASSSQGSYEQYF
CDR3nt: TGTGCCAGCAGCTCCCAGGGATCCTACGAGCAGTACTTC

d_gene: TRBD1
abundance: -
j_gene: TRBJ2-5
v_gene: TRBV7-3
CDR3aa: CASSEGQGQETQYF
CDR3nt: TGTGCCAGCAGCGAAGGACAGGGCCAAGAGACCCAGTACTTC

d_gene: -
abundance: -
j_gene: TRBJ2-3
v_gene: TRBV21-1
CDR3aa: CASSLRGISDTQYF
CDR3nt: TGTGCCAGCAGCCTCAGGGGAATTTCAGATACGCAGTATTTT

d_gene: TRBD1
abundance: -
j_gene: TRBJ2-5
v_gene: TRBV7-7
CDR3aa: CASSIGTDQETQYF
CDR3nt: TGTGCCAGCAGCATTGGGACAGACCAAGAGACCCAGTACTTC

d_gene: -
abundance: once
j_gene: TRBJ2-7
v_gene: TRBV11-2
CDR3aa: CASSLPRGGDYEQYF
CDR3nt: TGTGCCAGCAGCTTACCGAGGGGGGGGGACTACGAGCAGTACTTC

d_gene: TRBD1
abundance: -
j_gene: TRBJ1-2
v_gene: TRBV7-8
CDR3aa: CASSLAGTGVNYGYTF
CDR3nt: TGTGCCAGCAGCTTAGCGGGGACAGGGGTTAACTATGGCTACACCTTC

d_gene: TRBD1
abundance: once
j_gene: TRBJ1-4
v_gene: TRBV9
CDR3aa: CASSVNRGREKLFF
CDR3nt: TGTGCCAGCAGCGTAAACAGGGGGCGGGAAAAACTGTTTTTT

d_gene: TRBD1
abundance: -
j_gene: TRBJ2-1
v_gene: TRBV28
CDR3aa: CASRTGGYNEQFF
CDR3nt: TGTGCCAGCAGGACAGGGGGTTACAATGAGCAGTTCTTC

d_gene: -
abundance: -
j_gene: TRBJ2-1
v_gene: TRBV28
CDR3aa: CASSLYLQSPYNEQFF
CDR3nt: TGTGCCAGCAGTTTATATCTACAGTCGCCTTACAATGAGCAGTTCTTC

d_gene: TRBD1
abundance: -
j_gene: TRBJ2-7
v_gene: TRBV7-9
CDR3aa: CASSLTGGEGSPRYEQYF
CDR3nt: TGTGCCAGCAGCTTGACAGGGGGCGAAGGGAGTCCCCGATACGAGCAGTACTTC

d_gene: -
abundance: -
j_gene: TRBJ2-4
v_gene: TRBV7-9
CDR3aa: CASSLGRGGGKNIQYF
CDR3nt: TGTGCCAGCAGCTTAGGGAGGGGTGGGGGCAAAAACATTCAGTACTTC

d_gene: TRBD1
abundance: few
j_gene: TRBJ2-5
v_gene: TRBV24-1
CDR3aa: CATGGQGRETQYF
CDR3nt: TGTGCCACTGGCGGACAGGGGAGGGAGACCCAGTACTTC

d_gene: -
abundance: -
j_gene: TRBJ1-2
v_gene: TRBV28
CDR3aa: CASSSPRTVYGYTF
CDR3nt: TGTGCCAGCAGTTCCCCTCGGACAGTCTATGGCTACACCTTC

d_gene: -
abundance: -
j_gene: TRBJ2-1
v_gene: TRBV7-8
CDR3aa: CASSLAHGSLYEQFF
CDR3nt: TGTGCCAGCAGCTTAGCGCACGGGAGTCTATATGAGCAGTTCTTC

d_gene: TRBD2
abundance: -
j_gene: TRBJ2-7
v_gene: TRBV10-2
CDR3aa: CASRSWEGPYEQYF
CDR3nt: TGCGCCAGCAGGTCTTGGGAGGGCCCCTACGAGCAGTACTTC

d_gene: -
abundance: -
j_gene: TRBJ2-7
v_gene: TRBV28
CDR3aa: CASSRPGSYEQYF
CDR3nt: TGTGCCAGCAGCCGCCCGGGCTCCTACGAGCAGTACTTC

d_gene: -
abundance: -
j_gene: TRBJ1-5
v_gene: TRBV18
CDR3aa: CASSPPGQPQHF
CDR3nt: TGTGCCAGCTCACCTCCGGGACAGCCCCAGCATTTT

d_gene: TRBD1
abundance: -
j_gene: TRBJ1-4
v_gene: TRBV5-1
CDR3aa: CASSTGDSTNEKLFF
CDR3nt: TGCGCCAGCAGTACCGGGGACAGTACTAATGAAAAACTGTTTTTT

d_gene: TRBD1
abundance: -
j_gene: TRBJ2-1
v_gene: TRBV18
CDR3aa: CASSREQGSNNEQFF
CDR3nt: TGTGCCAGCTCCCGCGAACAGGGGTCAAACAATGAGCAGTTCTTC

d_gene: -
abundance: -
j_gene: TRBJ1-2
v_gene: TRBV21-1
CDR3aa: CASSKVSRAGYGYTF
CDR3nt: TGTGCCAGCAGCAAAGTATCCAGAGCAGGATATGGCTACACCTTC

d_gene: -
abundance: -
j_gene: TRBJ2-7
v_gene: TRBV3-1/TRBV3-2
CDR3aa: CASSQVAYEQYF
CDR3nt: TGTGCCAGCAGCCAAGTGGCTTACGAGCAGTACTTC

d_gene: -
abundance: -
j_gene: TRBJ1-2
v_gene: TRBV7-3
CDR3aa: CARPEEGLGGYTF
CDR3nt: TGTGCCAGGCCAGAGGAGGGGCTCGGAGGCTACACCTTC

d_gene: TRBD1
abundance: -
j_gene: TRBJ1-5
v_gene: TRBV19
CDR3aa: CASSIQGEQPQHF
CDR3nt: TGTGCCAGTAGTATACAGGGGGAGCAGCCCCAGCATTTT

d_gene: -
abundance: few
j_gene: TRBJ2-1
v_gene: TRBV21-1
CDR3aa: CASSKAGRGLGAPEQFF
CDR3nt: TGTGCCAGCAGCAAAGCGGGTAGGGGACTTGGGGCACCTGAGCAGTTCTTC

d_gene: -
abundance: -
j_gene: TRBJ2-3
v_gene: TRBV21-1
CDR3aa: CASRGTTSAHDTQYF
CDR3nt: TGTGCCAGCAGAGGGACTACCTCTGCCCACGATACGCAGTATTTT

d_gene: TRBD2
abundance: -
j_gene: TRBJ2-1
v_gene: TRBV11-2
CDR3aa: CASSLGGTRGFDEQFF
CDR3nt: TGTGCCAGCAGCTTAGGTGGGACTAGGGGGTTTGATGAGCAGTTCTTC

d_gene: -
abundance: -
j_gene: TRBJ2-2
v_gene: TRBV18
CDR3aa: CASSPLSTGYGELFF
CDR3nt: TGTGCCAGCTCACCACTTTCTACAGGATACGGGGAGCTGTTTTTT

d_gene: TRBD2
abundance: -
j_gene: TRBJ2-7
v_gene: TRBV5-1
CDR3aa: CASSLVASGNYEQYF
CDR3nt: TGCGCCAGCAGCTTGGTGGCTAGCGGGAATTACGAGCAGTACTTC

d_gene: TRBD1
abundance: -
j_gene: TRBJ1-2
v_gene: TRBV5-1
CDR3aa: CASSLGTGGGGYTF
CDR3nt: TGCGCCAGCAGCCTCGGGACAGGGGGCGGCGGCTACACCTTC

d_gene: -
abundance: -
j_gene: TRBJ2-3
v_gene: TRBV6-5
CDR3aa: CASSYGPDSDTQYF
CDR3nt: TGTGCCAGCAGTTACGGTCCAGATTCAGATACGCAGTATTTT

d_gene: TRBD2
abundance: -
j_gene: TRBJ2-1
v_gene: TRBV7-3
CDR3aa: CASRTTSGSTEQFF
CDR3nt: TGTGCCAGCAGAACGACTAGCGGGAGTACTGAGCAGTTCTTC